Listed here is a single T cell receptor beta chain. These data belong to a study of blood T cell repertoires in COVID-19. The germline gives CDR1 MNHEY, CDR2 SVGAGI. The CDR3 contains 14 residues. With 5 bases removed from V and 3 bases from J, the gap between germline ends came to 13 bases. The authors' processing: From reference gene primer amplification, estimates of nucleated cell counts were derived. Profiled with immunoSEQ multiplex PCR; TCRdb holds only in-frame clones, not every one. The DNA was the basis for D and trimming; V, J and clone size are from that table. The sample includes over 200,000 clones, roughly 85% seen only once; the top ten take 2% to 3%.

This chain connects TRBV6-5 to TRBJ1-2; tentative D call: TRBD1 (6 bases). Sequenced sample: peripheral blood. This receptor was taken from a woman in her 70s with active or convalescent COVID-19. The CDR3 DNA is TGTGCCAGCAGTACCCTACAGGGAGACTATGGCTACACCTTC. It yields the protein CASSTLQGDYGYTF.